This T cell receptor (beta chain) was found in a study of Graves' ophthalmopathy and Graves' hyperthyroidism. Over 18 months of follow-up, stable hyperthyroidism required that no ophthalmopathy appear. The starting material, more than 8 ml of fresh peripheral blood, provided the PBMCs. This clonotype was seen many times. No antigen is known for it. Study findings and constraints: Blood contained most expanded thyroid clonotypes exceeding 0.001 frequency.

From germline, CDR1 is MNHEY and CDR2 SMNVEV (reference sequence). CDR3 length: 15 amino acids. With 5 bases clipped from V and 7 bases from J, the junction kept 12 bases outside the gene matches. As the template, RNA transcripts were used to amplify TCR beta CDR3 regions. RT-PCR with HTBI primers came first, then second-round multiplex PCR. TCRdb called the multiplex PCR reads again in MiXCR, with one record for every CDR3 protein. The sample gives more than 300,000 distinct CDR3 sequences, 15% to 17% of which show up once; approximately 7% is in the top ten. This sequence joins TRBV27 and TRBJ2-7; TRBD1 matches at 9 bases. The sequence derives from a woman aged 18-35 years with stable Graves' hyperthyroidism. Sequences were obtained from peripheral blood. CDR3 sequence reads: CASSGTGGARYEQYF. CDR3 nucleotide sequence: TGTGCCAGCAGTGGAACAGGGGGCGCTCGTTATGAGCAGTACTTC.